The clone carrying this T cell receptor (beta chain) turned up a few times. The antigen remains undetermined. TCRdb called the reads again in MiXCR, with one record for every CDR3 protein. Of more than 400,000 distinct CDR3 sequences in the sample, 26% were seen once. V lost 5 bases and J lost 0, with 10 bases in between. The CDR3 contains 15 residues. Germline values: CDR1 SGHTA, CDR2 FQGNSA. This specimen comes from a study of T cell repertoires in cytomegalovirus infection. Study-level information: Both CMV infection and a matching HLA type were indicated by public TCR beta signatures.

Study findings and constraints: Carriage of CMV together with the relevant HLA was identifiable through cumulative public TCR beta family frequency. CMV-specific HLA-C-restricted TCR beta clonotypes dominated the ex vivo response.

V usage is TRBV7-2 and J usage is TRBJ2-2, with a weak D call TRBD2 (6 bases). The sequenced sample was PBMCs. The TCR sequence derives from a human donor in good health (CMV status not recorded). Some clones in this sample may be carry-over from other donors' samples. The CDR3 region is CASSLIAANTGELFF. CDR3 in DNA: TGTGCCAGCAGCCTTATAGCGGCGAACACCGGGGAGCTGTTTTTT. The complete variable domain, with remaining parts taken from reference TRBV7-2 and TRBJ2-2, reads GAGVSQSPSNKVTEKGKDVELRCDPISGHTALYWYRQSLGQGLEFLIYFQGNSAPDKSGLPSDRFSAERTGGSVSTLTIQRTQQEDSAVYLCASSLIAANTGELFFGEGSRLTVL.